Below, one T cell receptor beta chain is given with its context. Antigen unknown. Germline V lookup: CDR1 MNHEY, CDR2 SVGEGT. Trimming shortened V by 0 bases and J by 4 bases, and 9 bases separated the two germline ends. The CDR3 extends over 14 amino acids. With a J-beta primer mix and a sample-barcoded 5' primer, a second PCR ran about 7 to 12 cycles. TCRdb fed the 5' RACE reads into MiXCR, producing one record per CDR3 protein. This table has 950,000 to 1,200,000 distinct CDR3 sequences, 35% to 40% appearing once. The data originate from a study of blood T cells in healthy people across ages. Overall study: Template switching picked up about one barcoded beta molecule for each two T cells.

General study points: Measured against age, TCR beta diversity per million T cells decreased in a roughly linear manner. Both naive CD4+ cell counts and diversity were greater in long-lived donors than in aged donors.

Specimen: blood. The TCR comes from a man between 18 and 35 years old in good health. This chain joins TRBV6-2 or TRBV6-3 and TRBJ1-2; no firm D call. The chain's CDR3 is CASSYSGGIYGYTF. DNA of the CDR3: TGTGCCAGCAGTTACTCAGGCGGTATCTATGGCTACACCTTC.